The source of this T cell receptor (beta chain) is a study of blood T cell repertoires in COVID-19 (dated by TCRdb to 2019 to 2021). Context from the whole study: Samples covering the acute and convalescent phases of COVID-19 were provided by collaborators in the United States, Italy and Spain. The prospective study material was composed of cDNA or gDNA derived from T cells, B-cell-depleted T cells, or PBMCs. Subjects who had been exposed to COVID-19, were actively infected with it, or had recovered from it provided the deeply sampled blood TCRbeta repertoires that made up the dataset. The repertoires were released in a freely available public database intended as a resource for research on the immune response to SARS-CoV-2. The samples were drawn from the first 160 participants of the ongoing ImmuneRACE study and from under 1,500 subjects provided by 6 global collaborators. Sample metadata almost always included a de-identified subject ID, COVID-19 status, age in years and sex. Where available, HLA class I and class II types were taken from metadata supplied by the sample provider and were not determined by assay-based typing. Study-wide conclusions, independent of this receptor: The amount of clinical and demographic metadata varied by source and participant and was provided uncurated.

Collaborating institutions collected whole blood in K2EDTA tubes following their own protocols. For TCRbeta analysis, collaborators shipped samples as frozen whole blood, isolated PBMCs, or DNA extracted from either of those sample types. The immunoSEQ Assay, a bias-controlled multiplex PCR, was used to amplify TCRbeta CDR3 regions from genomic DNA. The authors processed their data as follows. Within the assay, amplification of reference gene primers was used to estimate how many nucleated cells each sample contained. Sequence reads were collapsed and filtered to measure the absolute abundance of every unique TCRbeta CDR3 rearrangement. For each sample, productive Simpson clonality was calculated by taking the square root of Simpson's diversity index across productive rearrangements. TCRdb retrieved this table from immuneACCESS and kept in-frame rearrangements only. Not all clones are present; in checked studies, unresolved V genes account for under half, and no reason is known for the remainder. D and trimming were read from the DNA, whereas the V and J calls and clone size are those reported in that table. The sample yields about 97,000 clones; around 87% were counted once. The ten largest clones capture 2.5% to 3.5% of the sample.

The CDR3 starts with the cysteine, ends with the phenylalanine, and has 13 residues. Only the CDR3 region is kept as DNA, spanning 39 bases read in frame from base 1. At the junction V is shortened by 6 bases and J by 3 bases, with 11 bases in between. According to the germline V gene (reference sequence), CDR1 reads MNHNY and CDR2 reads SVGAGI. Note on this clone: What antigen it recognizes has not been identified. No much larger clone is present one base from it, and per-base qualities are unavailable.

This sequence uses TRBV6-6 and TRBJ1-2; the D gene is perhaps TRBD1, on 6 matching bases. The specimen sequenced was peripheral blood. The receptor comes from a man aged 50-59 years with active or convalescent COVID-19. The bases read TGTGCCAGCAGGGACAGTCCCTACTATGGCTACACCTTC. Its translation is CASRDSPYYGYTF.